This T cell receptor (beta chain) was retrieved from a study of monozygotic twins with inflammatory bowel disease. Study-wide results and caveats: Differing immunosuppressive treatments may have added variability to patient repertoires.

Per germline, CDR1 MNHEY and CDR2 SVGAGI. The CDR3 has 11 residues. Total RNA, at roughly 3,700 ng, went into every TCR library. From its re-call of the 5' RACE reads, TCRdb lists each CDR3 protein once, without DNA. The repertoire table contains approximately 210,000 distinct CDR3 sequences. A word on this clonotype: The antigen is unknown.

With no T cell sorting beforehand, total RNA was isolated from whole blood. The origin of this receptor is a human donor with ulcerative colitis or Crohn's disease, or a healthy co-twin of an affected twin (not recorded which). The V call is TRBV6-5, the J call TRBJ2-5. The sequenced sample was blood. Here the CDR3 reads CASRRGETQYF.